This T cell receptor (beta chain) was identified during a study of Ad26.COV2.S vaccination and SARS-CoV-2 variants. In the study overall: Donor was assigned to the Ad26.COV2.S arm of trial COV1001. Study conclusions and caveats: The TCR breadth and depth analyses may have produced an underestimate of total T cell responses.

The CDR3 contains 13 residues. Germline V gives CDR1 MNHEY, CDR2 SMNVEV (reference sequence). The germline V and J ends were trimmed by 0 bases and 7 bases, with 7 bases remaining between them. This table comes from immunoSEQ multiplex PCR, and its TCRdb copy is limited to in-frame clones, with some not included. The sample comprises about 350,000 clones, approximately 85% of which are singletons, and about 3.3% rests with the top ten. The treatment: about 20 received Ad26.COV2.S at low or high dose, single or two shots; about 5 received placebo; per-sample allocation not given. The samples were gathered on day 63 after the first injection of vaccine or placebo. Ad26 vector vaccine expressed Wuhan-strain SARS-CoV-2 spike. Comments on this clone: As yet, its antigen is unknown.

This chain connects TRBV27 to TRBJ1-5; D is uncertain. This clonotype was obtained from a person aged 18-65 years who received the Ad26.COV2.S COVID-19 vaccine or a placebo. The sequenced sample was peripheral blood, obtained in a trial of Ad26.COV2.S vaccine versus placebo. CDR3 sequence: CASSLSFFQPQHF. The CDR3 nucleotides read TGTGCCAGCAGTTTATCTTTTTTCCAGCCCCAGCATTTT.